These 9 T cell receptor beta chains came from one sample sequenced in a study of breast tumors, draining lymph nodes, adjacent tissues. Using its own MiXCR run on the multiplex PCR reads, TCRdb lists one record per CDR3 protein. The sample has tens of thousands of distinct CDR3 sequences, about 40% seen once. The sample was breast tumor tissue. These receptor sequences come from a female donor with breast cancer. Some clones in this sample may be carry-over from other donors' samples.

This clonotype occurred many times. The CDR3 spells CASSSDGPYEQYF. CDR3 sequence (DNA): TGTGCCAGCAGTTCGGACGGCCCCTACGAGCAGTACTTC. The chain has TRBV27 and TRBJ2-7; D gene uncertain. Germline lookup yields CDR1 MNHEY and CDR2 SMNVEV (reference sequence). The V gene lost 4 bases and the J gene lost 2 bases, with 9 bases spanning the gap. The CDR3 has 13 residues.

The sample holds a few counts of this clonotype. Just one base apart from a much larger clone, this may be a read error. The V gene is TRBV11-2, the J gene TRBJ2-1; tentative D call: TRBD1 (5 bases). Germline CDR1 reads SGHAT; CDR2 reads FQNNGV. The V gene lost 0 bases and the J gene lost 9 bases, with 18 bases spanning the gap. The CDR3 spans 16 residues. CDR3 protein: CASSLEWFSKGAEQFF. DNA of the CDR3: TGTGCCAGCAGCTTAGAATGGTTTAGCAAAGGGGCTGAGCAGTTCTTC.

Many counts were recorded for this clonotype. Being one base from a much bigger clone, this may be a read error. The gene calls are TRBV12-3 or TRBV12-4 and TRBJ2-7; D perhaps matches TRBD2 (5 bases). Trimming took 3 bases from V and 0 from J, leaving 12 bases between them. This CDR3 is built from 15 residues. The CDR3 nucleotides read TGTGCCAGCAGTTTCGGGGTGGGAACCTCCTACGAGCAGTACTTC. It translates to CASSFGVGTSYEQYF.

The table lists this clonotype with many counts. The chain couples TRBV6-1 to TRBJ2-3; the match to TRBD2 covers 8 bases. J lost 2 bases, V lost 4 bases, and 17 bases had no gene match. Per the germline V gene, CDR1 is MNHNS and CDR2 is SASEGT. The CDR3 sequence is 19 residues long. The CDR3 DNA follows: TGTGCCAGCAGTGGGGCCCTTCTCACCCAGACTAGCGTCACAGATACGCAGTATTTT. Translated, it gives CASSGALLTQTSVTDTQYF.

The gene calls are TRBV19 and TRBJ2-2; 7 positions match TRBD2. Germline-derived CDR1 and CDR2 are LNHDA and SQIVND (reference sequence). The CDR3 extends over 15 amino acids. J gave up 7 bases and V 3 bases, and 8 bases lay outside the gene matches. Here the CDR3 DNA reads TGTGCCAGTAGTATTTTCGGGGGAGGGGTCGGGGAGCTGTTTTTT. Protein: CASSIFGGGVGELFF. Complete variable domain (other parts from reference TRBV19 and TRBJ2-2): DGGITQSPKYLFRKEGQNVTLSCEQNLNHDAMYWYRQDPGQGLRLIYYSQIVNDFQKGDIAEGYSVSREKKESFPLTVTSAQKNPTAFYLCASSIFGGGVGELFFGEGSRLTVL.

J is TRBJ1-5 and V is TRBV27; D gene ambiguous. There are 15 residues in the CDR3. Germline V gives CDR1 MNHEY, CDR2 SMNVEV (reference sequence). V lost 4 bases and J 9 bases, leaving 19 bases between the germline ends. The CDR3 here is CASSSTAGGSGPQHF. The DNA of the CDR3 is TGTGCCAGCAGTTCCACGGCGGGCGGGTCTGGGCCCCAGCATTTT.

This clonotype qualifies as medium-sized. V and J are TRBV4-2 and TRBJ1-6; 8 nucleotides agree with TRBD1. The CDR3 spans 18 residues. The trim removed 0 bases at V and 2 bases at J, leaving 6 bases unmatched. Germline-derived CDR1 and CDR2 are LGHNA and YNFKEQ. The CDR3 protein is CASSQDIQGETYNSPLHF. The CDR3 coding sequence is TGTGCCAGCAGCCAAGATATACAGGGGGAGACCTATAATTCACCCCTCCACTTT.

This clonotype occurred many times. A much larger clone differs by one base, so this may be a read error. The chain employs TRBV20-1 and TRBJ2-2; TRBD2 matches 10 bases. The CDR3 totals 16 residues. V lost 0 bases and J lost 4; bases outside the gene matches: 5. Looked up from germline, CDR1 is DFQATT and CDR2 is SNEGSKA (reference sequence). The CDR3 nucleotides are TGCAGTGCTAGAGATTTCCTAGCGGGAGCCACCGGGGAGCTGTTTTTT. It specifies CSARDFLAGATGELFF.

In its sample, this clonotype was seen many times. This rearrangement joins TRBV5-1 to TRBJ2-5, with D maybe TRBD1 (6 bases). CDR1 and CDR2 (germline): SGHRS, YFSETQ. V was cut by 1 base and J by 3 bases, with 10 bases left in between. The CDR3 spans 14 residues. In nucleotides, the CDR3 is TGCGCCAGCAGCTTGCAGGGGACGAAAGAGACCCAGTACTTC. Residues: CASSLQGTKETQYF.